This T cell receptor (beta chain) was sequenced for a study of CD8 T cells in Susac syndrome. RNA, at roughly 0.5 to 1 ug, was reverse transcribed with random hexamers. TCRdb reanalysed the immunoSEQ multiplex PCR reads using MiXCR and keeps one entry per CDR3 protein. Of roughly 190,000 distinct CDR3 sequences listed, more than 85% are singletons. The germline V and J ends were trimmed by 2 bases and 2 bases, with 6 bases remaining between them. The CDR3 is made up of 13 amino acids. The table lists this clonotype with a count of one. Sequences were obtained from CD8+ T cells from PBMCs. The clonotype was recovered from a human donor with Susac syndrome. V usage is TRBV12-3 or TRBV12-4 and J usage is TRBJ1-2; D is unresolved. CDR3 in amino acids: CASSLLRNYGYTF. The DNA of the CDR3 is TGTGCCAGCAGTTTACTCAGGAACTATGGCTACACCTTC.